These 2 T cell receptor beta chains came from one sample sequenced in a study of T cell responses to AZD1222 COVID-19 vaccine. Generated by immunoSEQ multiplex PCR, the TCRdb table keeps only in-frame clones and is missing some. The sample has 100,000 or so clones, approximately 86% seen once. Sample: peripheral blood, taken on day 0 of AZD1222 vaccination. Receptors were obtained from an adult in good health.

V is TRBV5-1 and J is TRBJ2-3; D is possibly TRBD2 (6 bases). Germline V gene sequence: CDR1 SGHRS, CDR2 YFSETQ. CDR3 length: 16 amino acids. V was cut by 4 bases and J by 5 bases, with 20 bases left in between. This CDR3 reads CASSPEVSGSGDTQYF. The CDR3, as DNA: TGCGCCAGCAGCCCTGAGGTTAGCGGTAGCGGAGATACGCAGTATTTT. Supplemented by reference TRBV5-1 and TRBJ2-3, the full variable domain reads KAGVTQTPRYLIKTRGQQVTLSCSPISGHRSVSWYQQTPGQGLQFLFEYFSETQRNKGNFPGRFSGRQFSNSRSEMNVSTLELGDSALYLCASSPEVSGSGDTQYFGPGTRLTVL.

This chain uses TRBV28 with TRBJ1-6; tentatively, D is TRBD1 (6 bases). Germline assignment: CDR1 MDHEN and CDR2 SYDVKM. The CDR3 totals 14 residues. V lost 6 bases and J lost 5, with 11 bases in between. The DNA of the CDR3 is TGTGCCAGCAGGACGGACAGTAATAATTCACCCCTCCACTTT. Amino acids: CASRTDSNNSPLHF.